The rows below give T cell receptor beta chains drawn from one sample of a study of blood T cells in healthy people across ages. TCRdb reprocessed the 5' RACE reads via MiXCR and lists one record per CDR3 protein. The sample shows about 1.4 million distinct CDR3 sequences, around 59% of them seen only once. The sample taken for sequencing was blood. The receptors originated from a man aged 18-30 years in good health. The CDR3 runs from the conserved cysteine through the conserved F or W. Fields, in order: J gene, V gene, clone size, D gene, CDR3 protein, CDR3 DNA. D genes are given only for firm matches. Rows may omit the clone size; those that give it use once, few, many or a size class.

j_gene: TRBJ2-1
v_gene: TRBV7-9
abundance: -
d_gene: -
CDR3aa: CASSLGSDVSDNEQFF
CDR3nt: TGTGCCAGCAGCTTAGGTTCGGACGTCTCCGACAATGAGCAGTTCTTC

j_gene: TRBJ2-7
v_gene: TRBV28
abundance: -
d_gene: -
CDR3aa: CASSSGKSTYEQYF
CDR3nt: TGTGCCAGCAGTTCGGGGAAGTCCACCTACGAGCAGTACTTC

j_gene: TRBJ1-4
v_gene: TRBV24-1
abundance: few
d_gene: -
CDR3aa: CATSDLQQLNEKLFF
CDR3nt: TGTGCCACCAGTGATTTGCAACAGCTTAATGAAAAACTGTTTTTT

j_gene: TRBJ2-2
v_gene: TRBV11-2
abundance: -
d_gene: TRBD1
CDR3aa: CASSLPRDRVDTGELFF
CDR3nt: TGTGCCAGCAGCCTCCCTCGGGACAGGGTCGACACCGGGGAGCTGTTTTTT

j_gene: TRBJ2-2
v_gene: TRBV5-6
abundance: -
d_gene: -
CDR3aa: CASSASSPELFF
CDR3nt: TGTGCCAGCTCAGCTTCTTCCCCGGAGCTGTTTTTT

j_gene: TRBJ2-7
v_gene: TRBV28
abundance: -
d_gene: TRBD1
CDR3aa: CASFTTGGLSYEQYF
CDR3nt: TGTGCCAGTTTTACTACAGGGGGTCTATCCTACGAGCAGTACTTC

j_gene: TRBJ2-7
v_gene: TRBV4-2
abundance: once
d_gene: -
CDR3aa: CASRQGNMYEQYF
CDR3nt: TGTGCCAGCAGGCAGGGAAATATGTACGAGCAGTACTTC

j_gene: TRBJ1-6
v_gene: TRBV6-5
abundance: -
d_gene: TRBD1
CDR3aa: CASSYPGGTDAQSSYNSPLHF
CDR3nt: TGTGCCAGCAGTTACCCAGGGGGGACGGATGCTCAAAGCTCCTATAATTCACCCCTCCACTTT

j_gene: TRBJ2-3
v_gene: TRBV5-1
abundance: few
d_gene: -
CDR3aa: CASSLLGVSDTQYF
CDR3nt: TGCGCCAGCAGCTTGCTAGGGGTTTCGGATACGCAGTATTTT

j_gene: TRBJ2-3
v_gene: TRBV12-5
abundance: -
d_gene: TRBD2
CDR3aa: CASGLLAGGPTDTQYF
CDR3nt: TGTGCTAGTGGTTTACTAGCGGGAGGGCCCACAGATACGCAGTATTTT

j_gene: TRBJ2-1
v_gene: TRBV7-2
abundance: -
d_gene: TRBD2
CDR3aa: CASSLVPFTSGVTYNEQFF
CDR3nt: TGTGCCAGCAGCTTAGTCCCCTTTACTAGCGGGGTTACCTACAATGAGCAGTTCTTC

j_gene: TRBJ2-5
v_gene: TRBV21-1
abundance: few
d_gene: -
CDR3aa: CASSKISGEQYF
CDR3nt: TGTGCCAGCAGCAAAATATCGGGAGAGCAGTACTTC

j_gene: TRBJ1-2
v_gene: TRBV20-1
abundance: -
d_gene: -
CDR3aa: CSRTTANYGYTF
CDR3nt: TGCAGTCGTACGACAGCTAACTATGGCTACACCTTC

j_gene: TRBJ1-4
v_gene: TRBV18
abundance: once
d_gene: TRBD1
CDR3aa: CASSPGTAAEKLFF
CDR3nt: TGTGCCAGCTCACCGGGGACAGCGGCGGAAAAACTGTTTTTT

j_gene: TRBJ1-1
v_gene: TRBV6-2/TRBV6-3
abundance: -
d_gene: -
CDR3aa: CASSPRPTEAFF
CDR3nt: TGTGCCAGCAGCCCCAGACCTACTGAAGCTTTCTTT

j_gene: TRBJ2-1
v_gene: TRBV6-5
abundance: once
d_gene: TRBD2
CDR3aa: CASRPEVAGVGGEQFF
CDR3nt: TGTGCCAGCAGACCCGAGGTAGCGGGAGTAGGGGGTGAGCAGTTCTTC

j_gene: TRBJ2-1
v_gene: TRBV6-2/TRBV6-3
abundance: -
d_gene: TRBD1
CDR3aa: CASSYGRGQSYEQFF
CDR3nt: TGTGCCAGCAGTTACGGTAGGGGGCAATCCTACGAGCAGTTCTTC

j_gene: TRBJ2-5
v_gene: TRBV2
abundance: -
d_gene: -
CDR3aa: CASMRREQETQYF
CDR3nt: TGTGCCAGCATGAGGAGGGAACAAGAGACCCAGTACTTC

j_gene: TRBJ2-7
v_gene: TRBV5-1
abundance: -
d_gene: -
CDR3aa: CASSLDGTTRYEQYF
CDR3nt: TGCGCCAGCAGCTTGGACGGGACAACGAGGTACGAGCAGTACTTC

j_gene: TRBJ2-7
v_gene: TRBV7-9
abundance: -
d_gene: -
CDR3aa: CASSTPAEPYEQYF
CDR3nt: TGTGCCAGCAGCACCCCGGCGGAGCCCTACGAGCAGTACTTC

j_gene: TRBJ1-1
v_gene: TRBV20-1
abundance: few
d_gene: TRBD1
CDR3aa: CSARGQANTEAFF
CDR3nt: TGCAGTGCTCGAGGACAGGCGAACACTGAAGCTTTCTTT

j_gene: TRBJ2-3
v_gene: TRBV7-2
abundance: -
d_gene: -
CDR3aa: CASSLTPSDTQYF
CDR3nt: TGTGCCAGCAGCTTAACTCCGTCAGATACGCAGTATTTT

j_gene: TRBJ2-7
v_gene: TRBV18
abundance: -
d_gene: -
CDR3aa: CASSPPGTTYEQYF
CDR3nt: TGTGCCAGCTCACCACCAGGGACGACCTACGAGCAGTACTTC

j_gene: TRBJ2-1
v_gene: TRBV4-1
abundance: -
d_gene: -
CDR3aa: CASSQDWARASQRYNEQFF
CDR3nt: TGCGCCAGCAGCCAAGATTGGGCCCGGGCCTCTCAACGTTACAATGAGCAGTTCTTC

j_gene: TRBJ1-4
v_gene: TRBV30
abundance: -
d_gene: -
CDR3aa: CAWSQGSGEKLFF
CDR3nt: TGTGCCTGGAGCCAGGGGAGCGGTGAAAAACTGTTTTTT

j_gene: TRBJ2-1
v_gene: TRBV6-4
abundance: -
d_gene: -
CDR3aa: CASSDSGVGEQFF
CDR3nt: TGTGCCAGCAGTGACTCGGGAGTAGGGGAGCAGTTCTTC

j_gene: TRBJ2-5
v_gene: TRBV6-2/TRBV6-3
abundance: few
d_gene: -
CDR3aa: CASSRPLTTYRATDREGLQETQYF
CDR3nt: TGTGCCAGCAGCCGCCCCCTGACTACCTACAGGGCCACGGATCGGGAAGGGCTACAAGAGACCCAGTACTTC

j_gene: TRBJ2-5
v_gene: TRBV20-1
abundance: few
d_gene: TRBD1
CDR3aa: CSARDPTGKETQYF
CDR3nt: TGCAGTGCTAGAGACCCGACAGGGAAAGAGACCCAGTACTTC

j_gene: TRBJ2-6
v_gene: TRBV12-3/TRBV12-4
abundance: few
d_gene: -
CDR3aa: CASTLHNSGANVLTF
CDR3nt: TGTGCCAGCACCCTACACAACTCTGGGGCCAACGTCCTGACTTTC

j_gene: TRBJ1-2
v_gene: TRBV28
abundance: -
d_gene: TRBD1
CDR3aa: CASTEGGSRGIHYGYTF
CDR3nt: TGTGCCTCTACCGAAGGCGGGTCCAGGGGGATCCATTATGGCTACACCTTC

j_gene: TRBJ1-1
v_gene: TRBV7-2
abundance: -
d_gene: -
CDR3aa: CASSPGLGVAEAFF
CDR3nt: TGTGCCAGCAGCCCCGGGCTCGGGGTGGCTGAAGCTTTCTTT

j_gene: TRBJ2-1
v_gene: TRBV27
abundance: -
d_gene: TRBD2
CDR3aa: CASSRLAGTRNNEQFF
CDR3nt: TGTGCCAGCAGTCGACTAGCCGGGACTAGGAACAATGAGCAGTTCTTC

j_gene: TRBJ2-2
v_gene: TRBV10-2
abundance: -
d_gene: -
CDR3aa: CASRGDIGFTGELFF
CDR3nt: TGCGCCAGCAGGGGGGACATAGGGTTCACCGGGGAGCTGTTTTTT

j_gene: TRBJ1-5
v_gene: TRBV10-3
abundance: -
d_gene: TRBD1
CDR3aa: CAISEGQVNQPQHF
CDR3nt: TGTGCCATCAGTGAGGGACAGGTGAATCAGCCCCAGCATTTT

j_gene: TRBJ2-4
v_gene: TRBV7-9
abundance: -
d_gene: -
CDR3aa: CASSPRAGWKEQYF
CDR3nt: TGTGCCAGCAGCCCCCGTGCAGGGTGGAAGGAGCAGTACTTC

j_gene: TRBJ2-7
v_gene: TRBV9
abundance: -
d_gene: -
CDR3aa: CASSVAAAGGYEQYF
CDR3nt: TGTGCCAGCAGCGTAGCAGCGGCTGGAGGGTACGAGCAGTACTTC

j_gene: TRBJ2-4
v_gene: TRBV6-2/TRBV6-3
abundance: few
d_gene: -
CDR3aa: CASSDGILEQYF
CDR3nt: TGTGCCAGCTCCGACGGCATCTTAGAGCAGTACTTC

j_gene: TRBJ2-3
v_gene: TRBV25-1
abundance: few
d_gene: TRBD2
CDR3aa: CASSAHRGGGASDTQYF
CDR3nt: TGTGCCAGCAGTGCCCACCGGGGCGGGGGGGCTTCAGATACGCAGTATTTT

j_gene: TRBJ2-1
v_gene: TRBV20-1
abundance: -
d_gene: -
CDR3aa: CSARDDMTPRSPNEQFF
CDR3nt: TGCAGTGCTAGAGACGATATGACCCCCAGATCCCCCAATGAGCAGTTCTTC

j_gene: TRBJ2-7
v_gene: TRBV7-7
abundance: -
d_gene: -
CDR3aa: CASSLGSGLPYEQYF
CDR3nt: TGTGCCAGCAGCTTAGGGTCTGGGCTTCCCTACGAGCAGTACTTC

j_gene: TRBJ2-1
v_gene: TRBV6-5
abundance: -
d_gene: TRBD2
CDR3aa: CASSYSASGAYNEQFF
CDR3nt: TGTGCCAGCAGTTACTCGGCTAGCGGGGCGTACAATGAGCAGTTCTTC

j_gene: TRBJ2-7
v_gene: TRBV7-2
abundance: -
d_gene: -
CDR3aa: CASSLGVGGSSYEQYF
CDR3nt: TGTGCCAGCAGCTTAGGGGTGGGGGGTAGCTCCTACGAGCAGTACTTC

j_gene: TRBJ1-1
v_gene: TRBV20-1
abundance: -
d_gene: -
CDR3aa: CSARAAFGNAEAFF
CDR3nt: TGCAGTGCTAGAGCTGCCTTTGGGAACGCTGAAGCTTTCTTT

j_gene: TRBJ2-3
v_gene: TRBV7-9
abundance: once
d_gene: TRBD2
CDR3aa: CASGGGTSRTDTQYF
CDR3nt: TGTGCCAGCGGCGGAGGGACTAGTCGCACAGATACGCAGTATTTT

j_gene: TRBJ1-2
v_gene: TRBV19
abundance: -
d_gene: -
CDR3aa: CASSMFGRAYGYTF
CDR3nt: TGTGCCAGTAGTATGTTTGGGAGAGCCTATGGCTACACCTTC

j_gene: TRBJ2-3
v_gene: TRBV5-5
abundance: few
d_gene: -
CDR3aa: CASSSPGRPDTQYF
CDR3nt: TGTGCCAGCAGCTCTCCAGGACGGCCAGATACGCAGTATTTT

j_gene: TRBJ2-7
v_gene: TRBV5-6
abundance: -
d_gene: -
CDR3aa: CASTRRGQWSSYEQYF
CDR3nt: TGTGCCAGCACAAGGAGGGGACAGTGGAGCTCCTACGAGCAGTACTTC

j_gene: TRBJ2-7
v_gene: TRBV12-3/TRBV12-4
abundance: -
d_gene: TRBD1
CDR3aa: CASSLDREFIEQYF
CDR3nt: TGTGCCAGCAGTTTGGACAGGGAGTTTATCGAGCAGTACTTC

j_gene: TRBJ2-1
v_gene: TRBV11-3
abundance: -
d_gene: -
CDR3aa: CARSSASSYNEQFF
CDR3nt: TGTGCCAGAAGCTCAGCAAGCTCCTACAATGAGCAGTTCTTC

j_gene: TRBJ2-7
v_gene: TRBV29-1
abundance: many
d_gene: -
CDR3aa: CSVVGFHEQYF
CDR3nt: TGCAGCGTTGTTGGGTTCCACGAGCAGTACTTC

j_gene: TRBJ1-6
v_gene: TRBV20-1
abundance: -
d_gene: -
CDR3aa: CSARDLFPGSNSPLHF
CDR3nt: TGCAGTGCTAGAGATCTCTTCCCAGGGTCTAATTCACCCCTCCACTTT

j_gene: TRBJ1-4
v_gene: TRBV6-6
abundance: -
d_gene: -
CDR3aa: CASSYAGESEKLFF
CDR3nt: TGTGCCAGCAGTTATGCAGGGGAGAGTGAAAAACTGTTTTTT

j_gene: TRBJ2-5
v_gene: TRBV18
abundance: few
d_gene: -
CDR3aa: CASSPATTQETQYF
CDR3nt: TGTGCCAGCTCACCAGCGACTACCCAAGAGACCCAGTACTTC

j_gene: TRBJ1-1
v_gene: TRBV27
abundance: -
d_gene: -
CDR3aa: CASSLYRANTEAFF
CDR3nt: TGTGCCAGCAGTTTATATAGGGCGAACACTGAAGCTTTCTTT

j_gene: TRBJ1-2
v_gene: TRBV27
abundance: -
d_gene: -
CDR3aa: CASSLRWEASNYGYTF
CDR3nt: TGTGCCAGCAGTTTACGGTGGGAAGCATCAAACTATGGCTACACCTTC